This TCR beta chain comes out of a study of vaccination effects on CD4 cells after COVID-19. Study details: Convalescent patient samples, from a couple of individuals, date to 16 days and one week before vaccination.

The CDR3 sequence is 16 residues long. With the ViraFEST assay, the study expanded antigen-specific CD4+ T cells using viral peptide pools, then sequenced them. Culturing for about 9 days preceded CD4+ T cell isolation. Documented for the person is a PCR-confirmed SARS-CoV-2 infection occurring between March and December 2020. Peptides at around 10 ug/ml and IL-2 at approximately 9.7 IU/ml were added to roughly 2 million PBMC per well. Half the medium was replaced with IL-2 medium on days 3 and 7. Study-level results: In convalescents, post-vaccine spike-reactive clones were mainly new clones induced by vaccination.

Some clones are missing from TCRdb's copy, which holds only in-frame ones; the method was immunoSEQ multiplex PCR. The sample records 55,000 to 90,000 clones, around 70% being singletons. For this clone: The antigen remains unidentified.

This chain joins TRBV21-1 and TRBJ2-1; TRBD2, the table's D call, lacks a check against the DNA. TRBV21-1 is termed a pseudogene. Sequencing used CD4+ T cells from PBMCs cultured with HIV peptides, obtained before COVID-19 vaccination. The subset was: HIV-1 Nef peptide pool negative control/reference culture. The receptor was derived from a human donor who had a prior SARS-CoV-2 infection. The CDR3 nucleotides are TGTGCCAGCAGCAAAGAGCCTCTCTTCTCCTACAATGAGCAGTTCTTC. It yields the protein CASSKEPLFSYNEQFF.